Sequencing of this TCR beta chain was carried out in a study of CD8 T cells in Susac syndrome. Random hexamers were used to reverse transcribe about 0.5 to 1 ug of RNA. TCRdb analysed the immunoSEQ multiplex PCR reads with MiXCR anew, one entry per CDR3 protein. The sample includes 330,000 or so distinct CDR3 sequences, over 75% of them seen just once. Germline values: CDR1 DFQATT, CDR2 SNEGSKA (reference sequence). The CDR3 is 13 residues long. Trimming removed 0 bases at V and 6 bases at J, with 8 bases between. V is TRBV20-1 and J is TRBJ2-2; D is unresolved. This TCR derives from a human donor with multiple sclerosis. What was sequenced was CD8+ T cells from PBMCs. The CDR3 nucleotides are TGCAGTGCTAGAGATCGTGTTCCCGGGGAGCTGTTTTTT. As protein: CSARDRVPGELFF.